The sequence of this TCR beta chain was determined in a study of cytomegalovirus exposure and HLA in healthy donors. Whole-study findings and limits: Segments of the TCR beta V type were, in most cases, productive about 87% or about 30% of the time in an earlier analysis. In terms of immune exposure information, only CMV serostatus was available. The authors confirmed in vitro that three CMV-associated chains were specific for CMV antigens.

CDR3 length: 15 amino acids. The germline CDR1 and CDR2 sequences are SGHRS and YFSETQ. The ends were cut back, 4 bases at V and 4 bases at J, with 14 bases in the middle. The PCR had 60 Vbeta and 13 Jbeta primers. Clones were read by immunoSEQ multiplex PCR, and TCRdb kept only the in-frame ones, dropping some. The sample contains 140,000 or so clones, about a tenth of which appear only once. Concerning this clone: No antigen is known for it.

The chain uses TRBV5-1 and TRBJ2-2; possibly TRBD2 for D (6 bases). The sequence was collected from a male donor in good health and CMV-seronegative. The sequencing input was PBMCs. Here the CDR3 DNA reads TGCGCCAGCAGCGGGGACTCTCTGGGCACCGGGGAGCTGTTTTTT. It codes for CASSGDSLGTGELFF.